This TCR beta chain was observed in a study of blood T cells in healthy people across ages. About the research overall: T cells yielded about one barcoded beta molecule per two cells through template switching.

With a J-beta primer mix and a sample-barcoded 5' primer, a second PCR ran about 7 to 12 cycles. All samples yielded 3 million or more CDR3-containing paired-end reads. In TCRdb, the 5' RACE reads were re-called with MiXCR into one record per CDR3 protein. This table holds 1.4 million to 1.5 million distinct CDR3 sequences, about 43% found once. Notes on this clonotype: What it binds is not known.

Study-level findings and limits: Estimated diversity across one million T cells was deemed an underestimate. Older age went with lower TCR beta diversity per million T cells, in a roughly linear way.

The receptor's source is a woman under 30 in good health. The sequencing sample was made of blood.

CDR3 bases: TGCAGCGCTCCCGTTTGGGGGGGGAGAACTGAAGCTTTCTTT. The encoded protein is CSAPVWGGRTEAFF. The rearrangement uses TRBV29-1 and TRBJ1-1; perhaps TRBD1 as D (5 bases). Germline V gives CDR1 SQVTM, CDR2 ANQGSEA. Trimming took 7 bases from V and 5 from J, leaving 20 bases between them. The CDR3 runs 14 residues.